This TCR beta chain was retrieved from a study of cytomegalovirus exposure and HLA in healthy donors. Study background: Membership in the Caucasian-associated ancestry cluster was found for 81% of 300 to 500 genotyped donors.

Findings and limits, study-wide: Reports indicate that TCR beta sequences accurately predicted the HLA-A and HLA-B alleles of most subjects.

Comments on this clone: Its antigen is as yet unknown.

PCR used 60 Vbeta primers and 13 Jbeta primers. The assay was immunoSEQ multiplex PCR, and TCRdb's table has in-frame clones only and misses some. The data show about 210,000 clones, under 85% seen once. The CDR3 runs to 12 residues. Trimming took 2 bases from V and 11 from J, leaving 10 bases between them. Germline V CDR1 and CDR2: SGDLS, YYNGEE. Unrecorded immune exposure was likely among donors, who were nominally healthy when sampled. This rearrangement joins TRBV9 to TRBJ1-4; maybe TRBD1 (6 bases). The sequenced material came from PBMCs. The TCR sequence derives from a woman between 50 and 59 years old in good health and CMV-seropositive. The CDR3 region is CASSVTGSKLFF. Written as DNA, the CDR3 is TGTGCCAGCAGCGTCACAGGGTCTAAACTGTTTTTT.